This T cell receptor beta chain was recorded in a study of blood T cell repertoires in COVID-19. Study summary: Both acute and convalescent COVID-19 samples were obtained from the United States, Italy and Spain. PBMCs, B-cell-depleted T cells, or T cells were the source of the cDNA or gDNA that made up the material.

Categorization into cohorts depended on clinical history that participants reported. In the source study's methods: Reference gene primer amplification yielded estimated nucleated cell counts. Here immunoSEQ multiplex PCR was the method, and the copy in TCRdb shows in-frame clones only, minus some. V and J calls and clone size are those listed in that table; D and trimming were worked out from the DNA. The data contain some 260,000 clones, around 88% of them singletons. The V segment lost 0 bases and the J segment 2 bases; nucleotides outside the gene matches: 6. The CDR3 has 16 residues. Germline values: CDR1 KGHSH, CDR2 LQKENI.

The gene calls are TRBV18 and TRBJ2-5; 7 nucleotides match TRBD1. The sequence derives from a middle-aged man who had recovered from COVID-19. The sequenced sample consisted of PBMCs or T cells enriched from blood (not recorded which). For the CDR3, the DNA is TGTGCCAGCTCACCACCGATCCGGGACAGACAAGAGACCCAGTACTTC. This translates into CASSPPIRDRQETQYF.